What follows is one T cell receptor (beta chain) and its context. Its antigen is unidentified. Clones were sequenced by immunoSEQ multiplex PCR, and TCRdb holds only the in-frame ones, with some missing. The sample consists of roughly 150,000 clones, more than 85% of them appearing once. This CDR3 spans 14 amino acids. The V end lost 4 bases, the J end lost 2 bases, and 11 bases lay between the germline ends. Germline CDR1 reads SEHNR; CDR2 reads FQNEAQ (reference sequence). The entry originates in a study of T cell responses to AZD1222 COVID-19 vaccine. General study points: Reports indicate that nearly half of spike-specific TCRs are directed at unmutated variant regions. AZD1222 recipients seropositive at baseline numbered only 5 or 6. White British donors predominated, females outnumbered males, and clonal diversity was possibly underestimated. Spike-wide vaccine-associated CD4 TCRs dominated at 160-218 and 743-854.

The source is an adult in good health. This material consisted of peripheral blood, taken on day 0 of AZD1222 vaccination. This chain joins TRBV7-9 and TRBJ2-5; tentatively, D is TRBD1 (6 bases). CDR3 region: CASSSPTGQETQYF. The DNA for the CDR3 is TGTGCCAGCAGCTCTCCGACAGGACAAGAGACCCAGTACTTC.